This is a list of T cell receptor beta chains from one sample in a study of breast tumors, draining lymph nodes, adjacent tissues. TCRdb re-called the multiplex PCR reads with MiXCR, one entry per CDR3 protein. The sample lists 20,000 to 30,000 distinct CDR3 sequences; 60% to 70% were seen once. The sequencing sample was made of tumor-adjacent breast tissue. The receptors originated from a female donor with breast cancer. Some clones in this sample may be carry-over from other donors' samples. Both conserved end residues are part of each CDR3. D genes are given only for firm matches. Clone sizes are given selectively: once, few, many, or a class where the clone is expanded.

size: .; J: TRBJ2-1; D: .; V: TRBV6-5; DNA: TGTGCCAGCATCCAAACCCGTTTCGGGAGCGGGTCCTACAATGAGCAGTTCTTC; CDR3: CASIQTRFGSGSYNEQFF
size: medium-sized; J: TRBJ2-7; D: .; V: TRBV7-8; DNA: TGTGCCAGCAGCTTAGGGCAGAATTACGAGCAGTACTTC; CDR3: CASSLGQNYEQYF
size: many; J: TRBJ1-5; D: .; V: TRBV19; DNA: TGTGCCAGTAGTTCCGGGGGCGAAAGTCAGCCCCAGCATTTT; CDR3: CASSSGGESQPQHF
size: many; J: TRBJ2-3; D: TRBD2; V: TRBV6-1; DNA: TGTGCCAGCAGTGAAATTAGCGGGGGGAGGAAAGATACGCAGTATTTT; CDR3: CASSEISGGRKDTQYF
size: medium-sized; J: TRBJ2-7; D: TRBD2; V: TRBV7-9; DNA: TGTGCCAGCAGCATAACTAGCGGGAGTTTCTCCTACGAGCAGTACTTC; CDR3: CASSITSGSFSYEQYF
size: .; J: TRBJ2-6; D: TRBD1; V: TRBV7-3; DNA: TGTGCCAGCAGCTTAAATAGGGGGCCTGGGGCCAACGTCCTGACTTTC; CDR3: CASSLNRGPGANVLTF
size: few; J: TRBJ2-3; D: .; V: TRBV6-1; DNA: TGTGCCAGCAGTGTCACTAGGGTAACCACAGATACGCAGTATTTT; CDR3: CASSVTRVTTDTQYF
size: .; J: TRBJ2-2; D: .; V: TRBV20-1; DNA: TGCAGTGCTAGAGGAGAGTTTTCCGGGGAGCTGTTTTTT; CDR3: CSARGEFSGELFF
size: medium-sized; J: TRBJ1-3; D: .; V: TRBV2; DNA: TGTGCCAGCAGTGAATTCGGCTCTGGAAACACCATATATTTT; CDR3: CASSEFGSGNTIYF
size: .; J: TRBJ2-3; D: TRBD2; V: TRBV20-1; DNA: TGCAGTGCTAGAGACAGCGGGAGAGGAGATACGCAGTATTTT; CDR3: CSARDSGRGDTQYF
size: .; J: TRBJ2-3; D: TRBD2; V: TRBV28; DNA: TGTGCCAGCAGTGAAGCGGGGGGCACAGATACGCAGTATTTT; CDR3: CASSEAGGTDTQYF
size: .; J: TRBJ2-5; D: .; V: TRBV29-1; DNA: TGCAGCGTTGACCAGGGGCGCGGAGAGACCCAGTACTTC; CDR3: CSVDQGRGETQYF
size: .; J: TRBJ2-7; D: .; V: TRBV4-1; DNA: TGCGCCAGCAGCCAAGTGTACGTCTCCTACGAGCAGTACTTC; CDR3: CASSQVYVSYEQYF
size: .; J: TRBJ1-5; D: TRBD1; V: TRBV4-2; DNA: TGTGCCAGCAGAAACCGGGACAGGGTAACGGAGCCCCAGCATTTT; CDR3: CASRNRDRVTEPQHF
size: .; J: TRBJ2-7; D: TRBD1; V: TRBV5-5; DNA: TGTGCCAGCAGCTTGGAAACAGGGGATGCCTACGAGCAGTACTTC; CDR3: CASSLETGDAYEQYF